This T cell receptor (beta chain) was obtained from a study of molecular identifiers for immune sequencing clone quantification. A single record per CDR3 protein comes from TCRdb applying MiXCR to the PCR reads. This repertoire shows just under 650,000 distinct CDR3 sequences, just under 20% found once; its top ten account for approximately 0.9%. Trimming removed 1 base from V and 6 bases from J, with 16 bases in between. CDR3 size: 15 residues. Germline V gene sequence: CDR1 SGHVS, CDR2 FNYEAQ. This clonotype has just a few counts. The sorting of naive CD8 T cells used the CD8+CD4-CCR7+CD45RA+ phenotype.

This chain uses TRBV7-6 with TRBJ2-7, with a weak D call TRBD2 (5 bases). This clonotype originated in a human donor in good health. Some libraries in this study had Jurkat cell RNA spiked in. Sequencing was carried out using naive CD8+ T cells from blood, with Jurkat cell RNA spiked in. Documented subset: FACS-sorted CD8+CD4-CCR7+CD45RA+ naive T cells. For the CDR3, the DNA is TGTGCCAGCAGCTTAGTAACGGGGATGTCGACCGAGCAGTACTTC. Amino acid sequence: CASSLVTGMSTEQYF.